Presented here are 4 T cell receptor beta chains from one specimen sequenced in a study of cytomegalovirus exposure and HLA in healthy donors. The PCR contained 60 Vbeta and 13 Jbeta primers. Sequencing was performed with immunoSEQ multiplex PCR; in TCRdb, only in-frame clones are kept and a portion is missing. The repertoire holds over 65,000 clones, with 70% to 80% as singletons. The specimen sequenced was PBMCs. The receptor set was obtained from a man in his fifties in good health and CMV-seronegative.

The chain recombines TRBV6-4 with TRBJ1-1; D not certain. This CDR3 is built from 15 residues. Germline V gives CDR1 MRHNA, CDR2 SNTAGT. Trimming left V 4 bases short and J 0 bases short, with 12 bases between. Written as DNA, the CDR3 is TGTGCCAGCAGTGCGTCAGGAAACATGAACACTGAAGCTTTCTTT. This gives the protein CASSASGNMNTEAFF.

This clone was seen a handful of times. This sequence joins TRBV10-1 and TRBJ2-5, with D tentatively TRBD1 (6 bases). With 8 bases removed from V and 5 bases from J, the gap between germline ends came to 18 bases. Germline loops: CDR1 WNHNN, CDR2 SYGVQD (reference sequence). CDR3 length: 14 residues. Here the CDR3 reads CASGRGRGLETQYF. The CDR3 DNA is TGCGCCAGCGGACGTGGCAGGGGATTGGAGACCCAGTACTTC.

The gene calls are TRBV4-1 and TRBJ2-3; 8 nucleotides match TRBD2. Germline V gives CDR1 MGHRA, CDR2 YSYEKL. This CDR3 has 20 amino acids. V lost 0 bases and J lost 1; bases outside the gene matches: 15. CDR3 DNA sequence: TGCGCCAGCAGCCAAGAGTATTCGGGGGGGCCTGGTGCTGGCACAGATACGCAGTATTTT. Translated, it gives CASSQEYSGGPGAGTDTQYF.

V usage is TRBV4-1 and J usage is TRBJ2-7; TRBD2 matches at 8 bases. This CDR3 spans 17 amino acids. Germline V gene lookup returns CDR1 MGHRA and CDR2 YSYEKL. Trimming at V came to 1 base and at J to 0 bases, leaving 8 bases not matched to a gene. CDR3 coding DNA: TGCGCCAGCAGCCAAGCGGGGGGGCCCCTTAGCTCCTACGAGCAGTACTTC. Its protein product is CASSQAGGPLSSYEQYF.